Sequencing of this T cell receptor (beta chain) was carried out in a study of blood T cell repertoires in COVID-19. Study background: Specimens from acute and convalescent COVID-19 originated in the United States, Italy and Spain. Nucleic acid was either cDNA or gDNA, and it came from T cells, B-cell-depleted T cells, or PBMCs.

After removal of 7 bases from V and 8 bases from J, the junction contained 10 bases not matched to a gene. CDR3 size: 13 residues. Under the authors' procedure: Quantification of nucleated cells was approximated via reference gene primer amplification. Sequenced by immunoSEQ multiplex PCR; TCRdb stores in-frame clones only, minus some. That table gives V, J and clone size, and the DNA gave D and trimming. The sample contains around 110,000 clones, approximately 78% of which appear only once. Sequencing used peripheral blood. V usage is TRBV12-3 or TRBV12-4 and J usage is TRBJ1-2, with TRBD1 identical over 7 bases. This clonotype originated in a man between 65 and 85 years old with acute or convalescent COVID-19. CDR3 DNA: TGTGCCAGCACCCTTTCAGGGGGTAGAGGCTACACCTTC. Encoded protein: CASTLSGGRGYTF.